Following are 15 T cell receptor beta chains from one sample sequenced in a study of blood T cells in healthy people across ages. Primed by a sample-barcoded 5' primer and a J-beta primer mix, a second PCR proceeded for 7 to 11 cycles. TCRdb fed the 5' RACE reads into MiXCR, producing one record per CDR3 protein. Here the sample spans 1.5 million to 2 million distinct CDR3 sequences, approximately 32% being singletons. Material: blood. Source of these receptors: a woman younger than 45 in good health.

This chain joins TRBV20-1 and TRBJ2-7, with 12 bases fitting TRBD2. Germline trimming cut 5 bases from V and 6 bases from J; bases unmatched to any gene: 8. Per the germline V gene, CDR1 is DFQATT and CDR2 is SNEGSKA (reference sequence). This CDR3 is 14 amino acids long. CDR3 nucleotides: TGCAGTGCTGGGCTAGCGGGAGGGCCGGGCGAGCAGTACTTC. It encodes CSAGLAGGPGEQYF.

This clonotype was observed a few times. The chain has TRBV7-9 and TRBJ2-5; 8 bases match TRBD2. The CDR3 covers 17 residues. Germline V gene data show CDR1 as SEHNR and CDR2 as FQNEAQ (reference sequence). V was clipped by 5 bases and J by 2 bases; unmatched bases: 13. The CDR3 region is CASSPGGGTYTQETQYF. The CDR3 DNA is TGTGCCAGCAGCCCCGGCGGGGGGACCTATACTCAAGAGACCCAGTACTTC. Using reference TRBV7-9 and TRBJ2-5 for the parts outside the CDR3, the full variable domain is DTGVSQNPRHKITKRGQNVTFRCDPISEHNRLYWYRQTLGQGPEFLTYFQNEAQLEKSRLLSDRFSAERPKGSFSTLEIQRTEQGDSAMYLCASSPGGGTYTQETQYFGPGTRLLVL.

This clonotype was picked up a small number of times. This chain uses TRBV7-9 with TRBJ2-3; D gene uncertain. Between the trimmed V and J ends, which lost 0 bases and 2 bases, there was a span of 12 bases. The germline V gene encodes CDR1 SEHNR and CDR2 FQNEAQ (reference sequence). The CDR3 sequence is 16 residues long. DNA of the CDR3: TGTGCCAGCAGCTTAGCGCCGAGTGGGCCCACAGATACGCAGTATTTT. Translation gives CASSLAPSGPTDTQYF.

The rearrangement joins TRBV7-2 to TRBJ2-5, with 7 nucleotides matching TRBD2. Trimming at V came to 1 base and at J to 1 base, leaving 6 bases not matched to a gene. Germline V gives CDR1 SGHTA, CDR2 FQGNSA. The CDR3 contains 16 residues. CDR3 sequence (DNA): TGTGCCAGCAGCTTAGGGAGCGGGGCGCTCCAAGAGACCCAGTACTTC. Its protein product is CASSLGSGALQETQYF.

With regard to this clonotype: One end of the junction fails to match germline, which may point to a read error. The chain recombines TRBV4-3 with TRBJ2-5; 9 nucleotides agree with TRBD1. Germline V lookup: CDR1 LGHNA, CDR2 YSLEER. The length of the CDR3 is 14 residues. This CDR3 is CTSSHRGRVETQYF. Written as DNA, the CDR3 is TGCACCAGCAGCCACAGGGGGCGGGTGGAGACCCAGTACTTC.

The chain is built from TRBV5-1 and TRBJ2-4; the D is unclear. The last part of the DNA fits TRBJ2-7 better; the J call may be wrong. This CDR3 has 15 amino acids. Germline CDR1 SGHRS, CDR2 YFSETQ. This CDR3 reads CASSLGADSRSEQYF. DNA of the CDR3: TGCGCCAGCAGCTTGGGTGCAGACTCTAGGTCCGAGCAGTACTTC.

This clonotype was seen only a few times. This chain connects TRBV2 to TRBJ1-6; D is undetermined. CDR1 is SNHLY, CDR2 FYNNEI, per germline. Between the trimmed V and J ends, which lost 6 bases and 2 bases, there was a span of 11 bases. The CDR3 runs to 15 residues. This chain's CDR3 is CASRLDGAYNSPLHF. The CDR3 DNA reads TGTGCCAGCAGACTCGACGGCGCCTATAATTCACCCCTCCACTTT.

The genes are TRBV20-1 and TRBJ1-3; unclear D gene. This CDR3 is 17 amino acids long. Trimming left V 1 base short and J 0 bases short, with 16 bases between. CDR1 and CDR2 from the germline V gene are DFQATT and SNEGSKA (reference sequence). The CDR3 region is CSARGRADHFSGNTIYF. DNA of the CDR3: TGCAGTGCTAGAGGACGTGCCGATCATTTCTCTGGAAACACCATATATTTT.

The gene calls are TRBV7-8 and TRBJ2-7; 8 nucleotides match TRBD1. After removal of 4 bases from V and 2 bases from J, the junction contained 10 bases not matched to a gene. The CDR3 is made up of 16 amino acids. From germline, CDR1 is SGHVS and CDR2 FQNEAQ. The CDR3 is CASSSGQGARTYEQYF. CDR3 DNA: TGTGCCAGCAGCTCGGGCCAGGGGGCGCGTACCTACGAGCAGTACTTC.

The chain uses TRBV4-1 and TRBJ1-6; 7 bases are a match to TRBD1. V trimming: 0 bases; J trimming: 7 bases; junction bases outside the gene matches: 9. The CDR3 extends over 17 amino acids. Germline V lookup: CDR1 MGHRA, CDR2 YSYEKL. The CDR3, as DNA: TGCGCCAGCAGCCAAGATTCGAGGGGGCATAAAAATTCACCCCTCCACTTT. This codes for CASSQDSRGHKNSPLHF.

This clonotype was recorded many times. The rearrangement joins TRBV29-1 to TRBJ1-1; TRBD1 matches 7 bases. This CDR3 has 14 residues. After removal of 7 bases from V and 0 bases from J, the junction contained 8 bases not matched to a gene. In germline, CDR1 is SQVTM, CDR2 ANQGSEA. Here the CDR3 reads CSAQTGTVNTEAFF. In DNA, the CDR3 is TGCAGCGCTCAAACTGGGACAGTGAACACTGAAGCTTTCTTT.

This clonotype has a count of ten or more. This chain links TRBV4-1 with TRBJ2-5, with D possibly TRBD1 on 6 matching bases. Trimming took 1 base from V and 6 from J, leaving 15 bases between them. Germline CDR1 and CDR2: MGHRA and YSYEKL. This CDR3 spans 15 amino acids. The CDR3 region has the DNA TGCGCCAGCAGCCAAGTCCTCGGCACAGGGAAGACCCAGTACTTC. This encodes CASSQVLGTGKTQYF.

The chain joins TRBV28 to TRBJ1-5, with D uncertain. Trimming cost V 6 bases and J 7 bases, with 19 bases left between them. The CDR3 runs 15 residues. CDR1 and CDR2 (germline): MDHEN, SYDVKM. The CDR3 region has the DNA TGTGCCAGCAGCTCTCAGATTGCGGGAAGGCAGCCCCAGCATTTT. The encoded protein is CASSSQIAGRQPQHF.

This chain joins TRBV24-1 and TRBJ2-7, with D possibly matching TRBD2 (6 bases). The V end lost 4 bases, the J end lost 6 bases, and 9 bases lay between the germline ends. This CDR3 contains 12 residues. Germline values: CDR1 KGHDR, CDR2 SFDVKD. For the CDR3, the DNA is TGTGCCACCAGTGAGGGAGGCACCGAGCAGTACTTC. Translation gives CATSEGGTEQYF.

The chain is built from TRBV28 and TRBJ1-5; 8 nucleotides align to TRBD1. Germline V lookup: CDR1 MDHEN, CDR2 SYDVKM. This CDR3 is built from 14 residues. The J segment lost 4 bases and the V segment lost 6 bases, leaving 5 bases of the junction unmatched. The CDR3 region is CASRFTGGNQPQHF. The CDR3 region has the DNA TGTGCCAGCAGGTTTACAGGGGGAAATCAGCCCCAGCATTTT.